These 17 T cell receptor beta chains were all obtained from the same sample, sequenced in a study of somatic mutations in cytotoxic T cells in rheumatoid arthritis. The method was immunoSEQ multiplex PCR; TCRdb's version includes in-frame clones alone and lacks a portion of them. The table shows about 20,000 clones, with over 70% occurring only once. Sequenced material: CD8+ T cells sorted from blood. The receptors come from a man aged 60 to 69 in good health.

This chain links TRBV6-5 with TRBJ2-7, with D possibly TRBD1 on 6 matching bases. With 5 bases removed from V and 4 bases from J, the gap between germline ends came to 12 bases. CDR1 is MNHEY, CDR2 SVGAGI, per germline. The CDR3 consists of 13 residues. The CDR3 loop reads CASSEGTPYEQYF. DNA for the CDR3: TGTGCCAGCAGTGAAGGGACACCTTACGAGCAGTACTTC.

The chain recombines TRBV4-3 with TRBJ2-1; perhaps TRBD1 as D (5 bases). The CDR3 is made up of 16 amino acids. V gave up 4 bases and J gave up 0 bases, with 13 bases separating them. Per germline, CDR1 LGHNA and CDR2 YSLEER. The CDR3 region is CASSRERGSSYNEQFF. The CDR3 bases are TGCGCCAGCAGCCGAGAAAGGGGTAGCTCCTACAATGAGCAGTTCTTC.

This chain uses TRBV7-8 with TRBJ2-3; D unclear. V lost 3 bases, J lost 3 bases, and 7 bases lay in between. This CDR3 contains 13 residues. CDR1 and CDR2 from the germline V gene are SGHVS and FQNEAQ. The CDR3 nucleotides are TGTGCCAGCAGCTTCCTAGGAACAGATACGCAGTATTTT. Its protein product is CASSFLGTDTQYF.

The V call is TRBV5-6, the J call TRBJ2-6; 7 nucleotides align to TRBD1. Germline-derived CDR1 and CDR2 are SGHDT and YYEEEE. The J segment lost 2 bases and the V segment lost 4 bases, leaving 3 bases of the junction unmatched. The CDR3 loop spans 15 amino acids. The CDR3 region has the DNA TGTGCCAGCAGCCCCGGGACAGCTGGGGCCAACGTCCTGACTTTC. It codes for CASSPGTAGANVLTF. The whole variable domain, remainder taken from reference TRBV5-6 and TRBJ2-6, is DAGVTQSPTHLIKTRGQQVTLRCSPKSGHDTVSWYQQALGQGPQFIFQYYEEEERQRGNFPDRFSGHQFPNYSSELNVNALLLGDSALYLCASSPGTAGANVLTFGAGSRLTVL.

The rearrangement uses TRBV19 and TRBJ1-1; 9 bases map to TRBD1. J gave up 5 bases and V 3 bases, and 16 bases lay outside the gene matches. The CDR3 totals 18 residues. Germline assignment: CDR1 LNHDA and CDR2 SQIVND (reference sequence). The CDR3 coding sequence is TGTGCCAGTAGTATTTTTCCTTCGCGGACAGGGGCGGGAACTGAAGCTTTCTTT. Protein product: CASSIFPSRTGAGTEAFF. Together with reference TRBV19 and TRBJ1-1, the CDR3 gives the full variable domain: DGGITQSPKYLFRKEGQNVTLSCEQNLNHDAMYWYRQDPGQGLRLIYYSQIVNDFQKGDIAEGYSVSREKKESFPLTVTSAQKNPTAFYLCASSIFPSRTGAGTEAFFGQGTRLTVV.

This chain joins TRBV7-2 and TRBJ2-4; the match to TRBD2 covers 9 bases. V gave up 3 bases and J gave up 0 bases; unmatched junction bases: 6. CDR3 length equals 17 residues. The germline V gene has CDR1 SGHTA and CDR2 FQGNSA. In nucleotides, the CDR3 is TGTGCCAGCAGCTTGAGGTTAGCGGGGGAAGCCAAAAACATTCAGTACTTC. This sequence encodes CASSLRLAGEAKNIQYF.

This chain uses TRBV6-5 with TRBJ2-2; D uncertain. This CDR3 has 13 amino acids. The ends were cut back, 2 bases at V and 7 bases at J, with 8 bases in the middle. Germline assignment: CDR1 MNHEY and CDR2 SVGAGI. DNA of the CDR3: TGTGCCAGCAGTTACAAGCCGTTCGGGGAGCTGTTTTTT. It translates to CASSYKPFGELFF.

The chain links TRBV29-1 to TRBJ1-5; 8 nucleotides line up with TRBD1. Germline CDR1 reads SQVTM; CDR2 reads ANQGSEA. CDR3 size: 13 residues. V shed 5 bases, J shed 3 bases, and the junction held 3 bases outside the gene matches. Here the CDR3 DNA reads TGCAGCGTTATGACAGGGGACAATCAGCCCCAGCATTTT. It yields the protein CSVMTGDNQPQHF.

The rearrangement uses TRBV27 and TRBJ2-6; no clear D gene. Trimming shortened V by 7 bases and J by 1 base, and 5 bases separated the two germline ends. Germline V gene sequence: CDR1 MNHEY, CDR2 SMNVEV (reference sequence). The CDR3 covers 13 residues. The CDR3: CASTESGANVLTF. The CDR3 DNA sequence: TGTGCCAGCACCGAGTCTGGGGCCAACGTCCTGACTTTC.

The J gene is TRBJ2-7, the V gene TRBV5-8, with D tentatively TRBD2 (7 bases). The CDR3 contains 13 residues. Germline V gene sequence: CDR1 SGHTS, CDR2 YDEGEE. The V gene lost 6 bases and the J gene lost 4 bases, with 14 bases spanning the gap. The DNA for the CDR3 is TGTGCCAGCAACCCCCGGGGGGCGTACGAGCAGTACTTC. As protein: CASNPRGAYEQYF.

The CDR3: CASSQDAHPNQPQHF. In DNA form, the CDR3 reads TGCGCCAGCAGCCAAGATGCACACCCCAATCAGCCCCAGCATTTT. V and J are TRBV4-1 and TRBJ1-5; no firm D call. The CDR3 has 15 residues. Germline assignment: CDR1 MGHRA and CDR2 YSYEKL. Trimming left V 0 bases short and J 3 bases short, with 9 bases between.

The rearrangement uses TRBV5-6 and TRBJ2-7; D is possibly TRBD2 (5 bases). There are 13 residues in the CDR3. Germline V gives CDR1 SGHDT, CDR2 YYEEEE. The V end was cut by 4 bases, the J end by 6 bases, with 14 bases between. CDR3 loop: CASSPTLGGEQYF. As DNA, the CDR3 is TGTGCCAGCAGCCCGACCCTAGGAGGCGAGCAGTACTTC. Combining the CDR3 with reference TRBV5-6 and TRBJ2-7 gives the whole variable domain DAGVTQSPTHLIKTRGQQVTLRCSPKSGHDTVSWYQQALGQGPQFIFQYYEEEERQRGNFPDRFSGHQFPNYSSELNVNALLLGDSALYLCASSPTLGGEQYFGPGTRLTVT.

This chain links TRBV5-6 with TRBJ2-1; 12 nucleotides align to TRBD1. The J segment lost 4 bases and the V segment lost 4 bases, leaving 3 bases of the junction unmatched. The CDR3 sequence is 15 residues long. Germline V gene sequence: CDR1 SGHDT, CDR2 YYEEEE. In DNA, the CDR3 is TGTGCCAGCAGCATGGGACAGGGGGCGTACAATGAGCAGTTCTTC. This codes for CASSMGQGAYNEQFF.

The CDR3 DNA sequence: TGTGCCAGCAGTATACTAGCGGGGGCCTTCACAGATACGCAGTATTTT. Its protein is CASSILAGAFTDTQYF. The genes are TRBV7-6 and TRBJ2-3; TRBD2 aligns across 11 bases. The CDR3 is made up of 16 amino acids. The ends lost 6 bases at V and 2 bases at J; junction bases unmatched: 7. Germline V lookup: CDR1 SGHVS, CDR2 FNYEAQ. Filled out from reference TRBV7-6 and TRBJ2-3, the complete variable domain reads GAGVSQSPRYKVTKRGQDVALRCDPISGHVSLYWYRQALGQGPEFLTYFNYEAQQDKSGLPNDRFSAERPEGSISTLTIQRTEQRDSAMYRCASSILAGAFTDTQYFGPGTRLTVL.

This chain connects TRBV5-6 to TRBJ2-3, with TRBD1 identical over 7 bases. The V segment lost 3 bases and the J segment 7 bases; nucleotides outside the gene matches: 11. The CDR3 spans 15 residues. Looked up from germline, CDR1 is SGHDT and CDR2 is YYEEEE. DNA for the CDR3: TGTGCCAGCAGCTCGACAGGGACCATCACCTATACGCAGTATTTT. It encodes CASSSTGTITYTQYF.

The V call is TRBV5-8, the J call TRBJ1-5, with D possibly matching TRBD1 (6 bases). The CDR3 has 14 amino acids. Germline V gene sequence: CDR1 SGHTS, CDR2 YDEGEE. Between the trimmed V and J ends, which lost 4 bases and 4 bases, there was a span of 12 bases. The CDR3 protein is CASSPRGRNQPQHF. CDR3 coding DNA: TGTGCCAGCAGCCCCAGGGGCAGGAATCAGCCCCAGCATTTT.

This chain links TRBV30 with TRBJ2-5; 10 bases align to TRBD2. V lost 2 bases to trimming and J lost 9 bases; unmatched junction nucleotides: 15. This CDR3 has 16 residues. CDR1 is GTSNPN, CDR2 SVGIG, per germline (reference sequence). CDR3 sequence (DNA): TGTGCCTGGAGTCAAAAACCAGCGGGAGGGCCCTCGGCCCAGTACTTC. As protein: CAWSQKPAGGPSAQYF.